These 17 T cell receptor beta chains were sequenced from one sample in a study of T cells in Graves' hyperthyroidism and ophthalmopathy. The CDR3 regions of TCR beta were amplified from RNA transcripts. With the HTBI primer set, the TCR CDR3 went through a first round of RT-PCR. TCRdb re-derived calls from the multiplex PCR reads in MiXCR, one entry per CDR3 protein. The sample shows a few hundred thousand distinct CDR3 sequences, about a sixth of them seen only once. The sequenced material came from blood. These receptors were taken from a woman aged 18-29 years with Graves' hyperthyroidism.

Note on this clonotype: A much larger clone is a single base away; this may be a read error. The chain combines TRBV20-1 with TRBJ2-5; 13 bases line up with TRBD2. Germline V gives CDR1 DFQATT, CDR2 SNEGSKA (reference sequence). This CDR3 has 16 residues. V shed 8 bases and J 4 bases; nucleotides not matched to a gene: 13. The chain's CDR3 is CSTRRLAGGIRETQYF. The CDR3 DNA follows: TGCAGTACTCGTCGACTAGCGGGAGGAATTAGAGAGACCCAGTACTTC.

This clonotype has at least ten counts. The chain is built from TRBV13 and TRBJ2-7; 11 bases map to TRBD2. This CDR3 has 17 amino acids. Germline-derived CDR1 and CDR2 are PRHDT and FYEKMQ (reference sequence). Germline trimming cut 0 bases from V and 3 bases from J; bases unmatched to any gene: 7. In nucleotides, the CDR3 is TGTGCCAGCAGCTTAGGACTAGCGGGGGATTCGGTCTACGAGCAGTACTTC. Its protein product is CASSLGLAGDSVYEQYF.

For the CDR3, the DNA is TGTGCCAGCAGTGAAGCGCTTCCTAGCGGGGCCCTACAAGAGACCCAGTACTTC. It translates to CASSEALPSGALQETQYF. The chain has TRBV2 and TRBJ2-5; 9 bases match TRBD2. V dropped 0 bases and J dropped 2; count of bases not matched to a gene: 10. The CDR3 runs to 18 residues. Germline V gene lookup returns CDR1 SNHLY and CDR2 FYNNEI.

This clonotype was seen at least ten times. The rearrangement joins TRBV29-1 to TRBJ1-3; D is unclear. V was shortened by 4 bases and J by 4 bases, with 8 bases between the two germline ends. Germline assignment: CDR1 SQVTM and CDR2 ANQGSEA. The CDR3 loop spans 12 amino acids. This chain's CDR3 is CSVGTDGNTIYF. The CDR3 nucleotides are TGCAGCGTTGGCACAGACGGAAACACCATATATTTT.

This clonotype was picked up many times. The gene calls are TRBV28 and TRBJ1-5; no clear D gene. The CDR3 consists of 14 residues. Germline values: CDR1 MDHEN, CDR2 SYDVKM. V lost 4 bases, J lost 7 bases, and 14 bases lay in between. CDR3 nucleotides: TGTGCCAGCAGTTACGGGGATCCGAACCAGCCCCAGCATTTT. This encodes CASSYGDPNQPQHF.

In this sample, this clonotype turned up a few times. This clone may be a read error of a much larger clone one base away. The CDR3: CSHTNRVSPNTEALF. In DNA form, the CDR3 reads TGCAGTCACACTAACAGGGTCTCGCCGAACACTGAAGCTCTCTTT. V and J are TRBV29-1 and TRBJ1-1; the D gene is possibly TRBD1 (6 bases). Germline CDR1 and CDR2: SQVTM and ANQGSEA. The CDR3 extends over 15 amino acids.

This clonotype was picked up many times. The chain is built from TRBV11-3 and TRBJ1-4, with D possibly being TRBD1 (5 bases). CDR3 length: 15 amino acids. Trimming left V 3 bases short and J 0 bases short, with 8 bases between. Germline V gene data show CDR1 as SGHNT and CDR2 as YENEEA. The DNA for the CDR3 is TGTGCCAGCAGCTTCGGGGCATCAACTAATGAAAAACTGTTTTTT. Its protein product is CASSFGASTNEKLFF.

This clonotype was observed at least ten times. A junction end diverges from the germline sequence, so it may reflect a read error. The genes are TRBV7-7 and TRBJ1-1; TRBD1 agrees at 9 bases. Germline-derived CDR1 and CDR2 are SSHAT and FNYEAQ (reference sequence). This CDR3 region has 13 residues. CDR3 bases: TGTGCTAGCAGCTGGCGACAGGGGGATAAAGCTTTCTTT. Amino acid sequence: CASSWRQGDKAFF. The entire variable domain, with the rest obtained from reference TRBV7-7 and TRBJ1-1, is as follows: GAGVSQSPRYKVTKRGQDVTLRCDPISSHATLYWYQQALGQGPEFLTYFNYEAQPDKSGLPSDRFSAERPEGSISTLTIQRTEQRDSAMYRCASSWRQGDKAFFGQGTRLTVV.

The table lists this clonotype with many counts. V and J are TRBV10-3 and TRBJ2-1; 8 bases align to TRBD2. V was clipped by 8 bases and J by 1 base; unmatched bases: 1. The CDR3 length is 13 residues. Germline CDR1 ENHRY, CDR2 SYGVKD. For the CDR3, the DNA is TGTGCCATCGGACTAGCTTCCTACAATGAGCAGTTCTTC. It yields the protein CAIGLASYNEQFF.

This clonotype was recorded at least ten times. The J gene is TRBJ1-4, the V gene TRBV3-1, with TRBD1 matching 7 bases. The germline CDR1 and CDR2 sequences are LGHDT and YNNKEL (reference sequence). The CDR3 contains 15 residues. Trimming took 6 bases from V and 8 from J; bases not matched to a gene: 12. CDR3 region: CASSPYLTGREKLFF. DNA for the CDR3: TGTGCCAGCAGTCCATACCTGACAGGGCGGGAAAAACTGTTTTTT.

This clonotype was recorded at least ten times. The V call is TRBV7-9, the J call TRBJ1-1; D gene ambiguous. The CDR3 is 16 residues long. In germline, CDR1 is SEHNR, CDR2 FQNEAQ (reference sequence). The germline V and J ends were trimmed by 5 bases and 0 bases, with 16 bases remaining between them. The CDR3 DNA sequence: TGTGCCAGCAGCCTATTGGACGGCTCACTGAACACTGAAGCTTTCTTT. Translated, it gives CASSLLDGSLNTEAFF.

This clonotype was detected many times. The genes are TRBV3-1 and TRBJ2-3; 7 bases are a match to TRBD2. Trimming at V came to 0 bases and at J to 2 bases, leaving 8 bases not matched to a gene. Germline loops: CDR1 LGHDT, CDR2 YNNKEL (reference sequence). The CDR3 contains 17 residues. The CDR3, as DNA: TGTGCCAGCAGCCAAGATCCCCCTAGCGGATACACAGATACGCAGTATTTT. Residues: CASSQDPPSGYTDTQYF.

This clonotype was observed many times. In DNA form, the CDR3 reads TGTGCCAGCAGTGCCCTGGATGTGGCGCCCCTCCACTTT. Translation gives CASSALDVAPLHF. The J gene is TRBJ1-6, the V gene TRBV27; no definite D call. The CDR3 contains 13 residues. V lost 5 bases to trimming and J lost 13 bases, with 15 bases between them. The germline V gene has CDR1 MNHEY and CDR2 SMNVEV (reference sequence).

In this sample, this clonotype turned up many times. This sequence joins TRBV19 and TRBJ1-2, with D perhaps matching TRBD1 (6 bases). This CDR3 has 16 amino acids. V lost 4 bases and J 2 bases, leaving 17 bases between the germline ends. Looked up from germline, CDR1 is LNHDA and CDR2 is SQIVND (reference sequence). The CDR3 sequence: CASSSNGQRENYGYTF. The CDR3 DNA reads as TGTGCCAGTAGTAGCAACGGACAGCGAGAGAACTATGGCTACACCTTC.

This clonotype was seen at least ten times. The chain employs TRBV2 and TRBJ2-3; D is undetermined. This CDR3 region has 16 residues. CDR1 is SNHLY, CDR2 FYNNEI, per germline. Trimming took off 2 bases at V and 0 bases at J, with 12 bases between the two ends. CDR3 residues: CASSERHLLSTDTQYF. For the CDR3, the DNA is TGTGCCAGCAGTGAAAGGCACCTCCTCAGCACAGATACGCAGTATTTT. Looking up the rest from reference TRBV2 and TRBJ2-3 gives the full variable domain: EPEVTQTPSHQVTQMGQEVILRCVPISNHLYFYWYRQILGQKVEFLVSFYNNEISEKSEIFDDQFSVERPDGSNFTLKIRSTKLEDSAMYFCASSERHLLSTDTQYFGPGTRLTVL.

This clonotype was counted many times. This chain connects TRBV11-3 to TRBJ2-3; TRBD2 is a possible D gene (5 bases). Trimming pared 5 bases from V and 0 bases from J, leaving 12 bases between. The CDR3 has 15 residues. The germline V gene encodes CDR1 SGHNT and CDR2 YENEEA. This chain's CDR3 is CASSVGMSSTDTQYF. The CDR3 nucleotides are TGTGCCAGCAGCGTCGGGATGTCTAGCACAGATACGCAGTATTTT.

The chain uses TRBV24-1 and TRBJ2-1; the D gene is possibly TRBD1 (6 bases). The CDR3 is made up of 14 amino acids. The germline V gene encodes CDR1 KGHDR and CDR2 SFDVKD. V was pared by 6 bases and J by 6 bases, with 14 bases between. CDR3 in DNA: TGTGCCACCAGTAAAGGACAGTTCCCCAATGAGCAGTTCTTC. Its translation is CATSKGQFPNEQFF.